These 22 T cell receptor beta chains share one sample of origin, sequenced in a study of Ad26.COV2.S vaccination and SARS-CoV-2 variants. Clones were read by immunoSEQ multiplex PCR, and TCRdb kept only the in-frame ones, dropping some. The sample has around 250,000 clones, around nine tenths seen once. This sample's treatment: roughly 18 received Ad26.COV2.S at low or high dose, single or two shots; 5 received placebo; per-sample allocation not given. On day 63 after the first injection, vaccine and placebo recipients gave samples. Specimen: peripheral blood, collected in a trial of Ad26.COV2.S vaccine versus placebo. The source of these receptors is a person between 18 and 65 years old who received the Ad26.COV2.S COVID-19 vaccine or a placebo.

The V call is TRBV5-5, the J call TRBJ1-4; maybe TRBD1 (5 bases). Trimming removed 0 bases at V and 5 bases at J, with 14 bases between. Germline V gene lookup returns CDR1 SGHKS and CDR2 YYEKEE (reference sequence). The CDR3 contains 16 residues. The CDR3 region is CASSLEFWGRNEKLFF. The DNA for the CDR3 is TGTGCCAGCAGCTTGGAATTCTGGGGGAGGAATGAAAAACTGTTTTTT. Based on the CDR3 plus reference TRBV5-5 and TRBJ1-4, the full variable domain is DAGVTQSPTHLIKTRGQQVTLRCSPISGHKSVSWYQQVLGQGPQFIFQYYEKEERGRGNFPDRFSARQFPNYSSELNVNALLLGDSALYLCASSLEFWGRNEKLFFGSGTQLSVL.

This chain uses TRBV5-6 with TRBJ1-3; D is ambiguous. Trimming left V 0 bases short and J 0 bases short, with 10 bases between. The CDR3 extends over 16 amino acids. CDR1 and CDR2 from the germline V gene are SGHDT and YYEEEE. This CDR3 reads CASSLASFTSGNTIYF. In nucleotides, the CDR3 is TGTGCCAGCAGCTTGGCGTCCTTTACCTCTGGAAACACCATATATTTT.

The chain couples TRBV9 to TRBJ2-3, with TRBD2 matching 9 bases. Germline-derived CDR1 and CDR2 are SGDLS and YYNGEE. This CDR3 region has 14 residues. Trimming cost V 2 bases and J 6 bases; bases outside gene matches: 4. This CDR3 reads CASSVSGRGDTQYF. For the CDR3, the DNA is TGTGCCAGCAGCGTTAGCGGGAGAGGGGATACGCAGTATTTT.

As regards this clone: The sample holds other DNA sequences that translate to the same CDR3. The chain recombines TRBV5-1 with TRBJ2-7; 10 bases map to TRBD1. This CDR3 region has 14 residues. With 0 bases clipped from V and 4 bases from J, the junction kept 1 base outside the gene matches. Germline V gives CDR1 SGHRS, CDR2 YFSETQ. The DNA of the CDR3 is TGCGCCAGCAGCTTGGGACAGGGGGCTTACGAGCAGTACGTC. Translated: CASSLGQGAYEQYV.

This chain uses TRBV6-5 with TRBJ1-1, with 9 bases aligning to TRBD1. The CDR3 covers 13 residues. Germline V gene data show CDR1 as MNHEY and CDR2 as SVGAGI. V lost 4 bases to trimming and J lost 5 bases; unmatched junction nucleotides: 2. CDR3 sequence reads: CASSSGTGTEAFF. CDR3 DNA sequence: TGTGCCAGCAGTTCCGGGACAGGGACTGAAGCTTTCTTT.

This chain uses TRBV6-5 with TRBJ1-2, with 7 bases lining up with TRBD1. Trimming removed 5 bases from V and 0 bases from J; junction bases left unmatched: 6. The length of the CDR3 is 15 residues. Germline CDR1 is MNHEY and CDR2 is SVGAGI. The chain's CDR3 is CASSTPGQTNYGYTF. The CDR3 nucleotides read TGTGCCAGCAGTACACCGGGACAGACTAACTATGGCTACACCTTC.

This clone showed up just a few times. The chain has TRBV6-5 and TRBJ1-1; TRBD1 matches at 7 bases. V trimming: 6 bases; J trimming: 4 bases; junction bases outside the gene matches: 11. Per the germline V gene, CDR1 is MNHEY and CDR2 is SVGAGI. The CDR3 is 15 residues long. CDR3 in amino acids: CASRLPRQGLTEAFF. The CDR3 coding sequence is TGTGCCAGCAGGTTACCCCGACAGGGCCTCACTGAAGCTTTCTTT.

The chain carries TRBV3-1 (or the pseudogene TRBV3-2) and TRBJ2-3; TRBD1 aligns across 7 bases. Trimming removed 1 base from V and 8 bases from J; junction bases left unmatched: 3. This CDR3 is 13 amino acids long. From germline, CDR1 is LGHDT and CDR2 YNNKEL (reference sequence). The CDR3 reads CASSQGGQATQYF. For the CDR3, the DNA is TGTGCCAGCAGCCAAGGAGGACAGGCTACGCAGTATTTT.

This clone has a single count. The V and J genes are TRBV5-6 and TRBJ2-1; 7 bases agree with TRBD2. Losses at the gene ends were 4 bases for V and 4 bases for J; bases not matched to a gene: 8. In germline, CDR1 is SGHDT, CDR2 YYEEEE. The CDR3 runs 15 residues. The CDR3 region has the DNA TGTGCCAGCAGCCTGGGCGGGAGTCAGTACAATGAGCAGTTCTTC. Protein: CASSLGGSQYNEQFF.

The chain employs TRBV5-4 and TRBJ2-7, with TRBD2 as a possible D gene (5 bases). V was cut by 2 bases and J by 0 bases, with 9 bases left in between. CDR1 and CDR2 from the germline V gene are SGHNT and YYREEE (reference sequence). The CDR3 has 14 residues. For the CDR3, the DNA is TGTGCCAGCAGCTTTGCGGGCACCTCCTACGAGCAGTACTTC. This gives the protein CASSFAGTSYEQYF.

This chain uses TRBV18 with TRBJ2-5, with a weak D call TRBD2 (6 bases). Germline V gene data show CDR1 as KGHSH and CDR2 as LQKENI. The CDR3 has 14 amino acids. V gave up 4 bases and J gave up 3 bases, with 12 bases separating them. The CDR3 DNA is TGTGCCAGCTCACAGGGGACTGGTAAAGAGACCCAGTACTTC. Amino acid sequence: CASSQGTGKETQYF.

Concerning this clone: Additional DNA sequences in this sample encode the identical CDR3. V and J are TRBV3-1 (or the pseudogene TRBV3-2) and TRBJ2-3; 13 bases are a match to TRBD2. Germline V gene data show CDR1 as LGHDT and CDR2 as YNNKEL (reference sequence). Trimming at V came to 1 base and at J to 1 base, leaving 2 bases not matched to a gene. CDR3 length: 17 residues. The CDR3 DNA sequence: TGTGCCAGCAGCCAAGGACTAGCGGGGGGCCGCACAGATACGCAGTATTTT. It codes for CASSQGLAGGRTDTQYF.

This chain joins TRBV6-2 or TRBV6-3 and TRBJ2-1, with TRBD2 matching 7 bases. Trimming took 6 bases from V and 0 from J; bases not matched to a gene: 5. Germline V CDR1 and CDR2: MNHEY, SVGEGT. This CDR3 region has 15 residues. The CDR3, as DNA: TGTGCCAGCAGCCTAGCGGTACTCTCCTACAATGAGCAGTTCTTC. Translating it yields CASSLAVLSYNEQFF.

This rearrangement joins TRBV6-5 to TRBJ1-2, with D unresolved. This CDR3 has 15 amino acids. Germline CDR1 MNHEY, CDR2 SVGAGI. Trimming took 0 bases from V and 5 from J, leaving 13 bases between them. This chain's CDR3 is CASSYSLRSWYGYTF. In nucleotides, the CDR3 is TGTGCCAGCAGTTACTCCCTCAGGAGCTGGTATGGCTACACCTTC.

This clone was seen more than once but under ten times. The rearrangement uses TRBV5-1 and TRBJ1-6; 7 bases fit TRBD1. CDR1 and CDR2 (germline): SGHRS, YFSETQ. The CDR3 spans 16 residues. J was trimmed by 3 bases and V by 4 bases; bases with no gene match: 7. The CDR3 region has the DNA TGCGCCAGCAGCCAAACCGGGACAGTCTATAATTCACCCCTCCACTTT. Translation gives CASSQTGTVYNSPLHF.

This chain connects TRBV4-3 to TRBJ2-1; TRBD2 aligns across 8 bases. Unmatched junction bases numbered 5, after V lost 3 bases and J lost 10 bases. In germline, CDR1 is LGHNA, CDR2 YSLEER. The CDR3 has 13 residues. CDR3 sequence reads: CASSHNRGGEQFF. CDR3 bases: TGCGCCAGCAGCCACAACCGGGGGGGCGAGCAGTTCTTC.

This chain joins TRBV7-9 and TRBJ2-7, with no clear D. The germline V and J ends were trimmed by 5 bases and 12 bases, with 20 bases remaining between them. This CDR3 has 13 amino acids. CDR1 is SEHNR, CDR2 FQNEAQ, per germline (reference sequence). CDR3 region: CASSLDGIKNPYV. CDR3 bases: TGTGCCAGCAGCCTTGACGGAATTAAAAACCCGTACGTC.

The chain uses TRBV19 and TRBJ1-6, with 7 bases matching TRBD1. Germline V lookup: CDR1 LNHDA, CDR2 SQIVND (reference sequence). The CDR3 has 14 amino acids. The J segment lost 5 bases and the V segment lost 3 bases, leaving 1 base of the junction unmatched. The CDR3 DNA reads as TGTGCCAGTAGTATGGGGACAGATAATTCACCCCTCCACTTT. Translation gives CASSMGTDNSPLHF.

The chain joins TRBV2 to TRBJ1-5; the D gene is possibly TRBD1 (6 bases). Germline CDR1 SNHLY, CDR2 FYNNEI. The CDR3 has 13 amino acids. V was trimmed by 11 bases and J by 6 bases, leaving 17 bases between them. For the CDR3, the DNA is TGTGCCGGGTCTTGGGGGCAGGGTCAGCCCCAGCATTTT. Amino acid sequence: CAGSWGQGQPQHF.

The rearrangement uses TRBV7-9 and TRBJ1-2, with D perhaps TRBD1 (6 bases). CDR1 is SEHNR, CDR2 FQNEAQ, per germline (reference sequence). V lost 5 bases, J lost 8 bases, and 18 bases lay in between. The CDR3 runs 14 residues. The CDR3 bases are TGTGCCAGCAGCGCCCCCAACAGGGATCGGGGCTACACCTTC. Protein: CASSAPNRDRGYTF.

A single count supports this clone. J is TRBJ2-7 and V is TRBV10-3; the D call may be TRBD1 or TRBD2 (5 bases each). V was shortened by 4 bases and J by 3 bases, with 13 bases between the two germline ends. CDR1 is ENHRY and CDR2 is SYGVKD in the germline V gene. This CDR3 has 14 residues. CDR3 residues: CAISVGTDFYEQYV. CDR3 coding DNA: TGTGCCATCAGTGTAGGGACGGACTTCTACGAGCAGTACGTC.

The chain has TRBV24-1 and TRBJ1-3; no clear D gene. The CDR3 covers 11 residues. The V and J ends lost 10 bases and 0 bases respectively, with 3 bases between them. Germline V gives CDR1 KGHDR, CDR2 SFDVKD. The CDR3 DNA sequence: TGTGCCACGCACTCTGGAAACACCATATATTTT. Its protein is CATHSGNTIYF.